This T cell receptor (beta chain) derives from a study of T cell repertoires in cytomegalovirus infection. Overall study context: Public TCR beta signatures marked donors with CMV infection and the matching HLA. Findings and limits, study-wide: Across the ex vivo response, the dominant clonotypes were HLA-C-restricted CMV-specific TCR beta clonotypes.

TCRdb re-called the reads with MiXCR, one entry per CDR3 protein. The sample holds about 530,000 distinct CDR3 sequences, about 26% seen once. After removal of 9 bases from V and 15 bases from J, the junction contained 11 bases not matched to a gene. The germline CDR1 and CDR2 sequences are LNHDA and SQIVND (reference sequence). CDR3 length: 12 residues. As for this clonotype: Its antigen is unknown.

V is TRBV19 and J is TRBJ1-5; 10 bases are a match to TRBD1. This receptor was obtained from a human donor in good health (CMV status not recorded). Some clones in this sample may be carry-over from other donors' samples. Sequences were obtained from PBMCs. CDR3 nucleotide sequence: TGTGCCAGCAAATTCCCGGGACAGGGGCCGCATTTT. Translating gives CASKFPGQGPHF. Looking up the rest from reference TRBV19 and TRBJ1-5 gives the full variable domain: DGGITQSPKYLFRKEGQNVTLSCEQNLNHDAMYWYRQDPGQGLRLIYYSQIVNDFQKGDIAEGYSVSREKKESFPLTVTSAQKNPTAFYLCASKFPGQGPHFGDGTRLSIL.